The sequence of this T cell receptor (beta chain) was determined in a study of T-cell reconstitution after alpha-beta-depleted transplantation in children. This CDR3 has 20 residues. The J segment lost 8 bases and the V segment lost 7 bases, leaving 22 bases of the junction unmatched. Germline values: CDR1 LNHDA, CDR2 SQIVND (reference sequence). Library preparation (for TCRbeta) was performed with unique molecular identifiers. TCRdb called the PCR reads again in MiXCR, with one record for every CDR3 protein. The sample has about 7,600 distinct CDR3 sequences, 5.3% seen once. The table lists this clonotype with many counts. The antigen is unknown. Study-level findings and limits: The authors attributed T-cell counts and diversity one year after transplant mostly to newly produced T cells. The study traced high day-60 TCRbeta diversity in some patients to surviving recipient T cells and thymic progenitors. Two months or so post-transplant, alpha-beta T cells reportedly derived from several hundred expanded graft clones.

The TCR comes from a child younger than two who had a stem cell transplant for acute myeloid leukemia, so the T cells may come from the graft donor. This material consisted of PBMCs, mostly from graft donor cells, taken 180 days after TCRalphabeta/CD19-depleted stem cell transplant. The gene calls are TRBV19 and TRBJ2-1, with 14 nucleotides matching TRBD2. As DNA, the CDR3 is TGTGCCAGTACTGAGAGGGGGCTCGGGGGACTAGCGGGAGTTGGACATGAGCAGTTCTTC. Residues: CASTERGLGGLAGVGHEQFF.